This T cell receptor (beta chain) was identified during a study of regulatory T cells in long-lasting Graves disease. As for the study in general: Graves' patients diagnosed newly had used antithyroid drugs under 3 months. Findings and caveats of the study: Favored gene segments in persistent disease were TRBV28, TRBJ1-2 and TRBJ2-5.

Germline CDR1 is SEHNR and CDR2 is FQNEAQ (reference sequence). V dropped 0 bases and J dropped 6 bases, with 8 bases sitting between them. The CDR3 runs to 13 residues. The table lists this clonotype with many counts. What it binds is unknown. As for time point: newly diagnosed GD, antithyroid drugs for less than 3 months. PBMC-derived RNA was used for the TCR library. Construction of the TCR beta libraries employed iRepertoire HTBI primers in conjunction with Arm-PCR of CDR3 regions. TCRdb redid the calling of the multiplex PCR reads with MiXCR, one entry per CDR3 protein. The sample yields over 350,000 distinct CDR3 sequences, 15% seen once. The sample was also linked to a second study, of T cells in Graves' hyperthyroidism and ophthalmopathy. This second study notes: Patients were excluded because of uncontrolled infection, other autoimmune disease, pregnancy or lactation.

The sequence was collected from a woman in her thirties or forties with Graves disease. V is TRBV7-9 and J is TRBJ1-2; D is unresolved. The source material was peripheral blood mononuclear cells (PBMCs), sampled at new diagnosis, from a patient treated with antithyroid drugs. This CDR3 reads CASSLAIVDGYTF. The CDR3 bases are TGTGCCAGCAGCTTAGCCATTGTCGATGGCTACACCTTC.